The next 18 T cell receptor beta chains were all read from a single sample in a study of T cell changes during pregnancy in multiple sclerosis. Produced via immunoSEQ multiplex PCR; TCRdb's table is partial and in-frame only. Of about 60,000 clones detected, 85% to 95% appear once; the ten largest clones hold 0.85%. The input for sequencing was peripheral blood, taken in the first trimester of pregnancy. The receptors originated from a female donor with multiple sclerosis, enrolled in a pregnancy study.

The chain uses TRBV5-5 and TRBJ2-7; D is perhaps TRBD2 (5 bases). This CDR3 is 12 amino acids long. Germline loops: CDR1 SGHKS, CDR2 YYEKEE (reference sequence). V was cut by 4 bases and J by 2 bases, with 7 bases left in between. The CDR3 DNA sequence: TGTGCCAGCAGCACGGGGACCTACGAGCAGTACTTC. The encoded protein is CASSTGTYEQYF.

The chain is built from TRBV15 and TRBJ2-5, with D tentatively TRBD2 (6 bases). CDR1 LNHNV and CDR2 YYDKDF come from the germline V gene (reference sequence). The CDR3 has 13 amino acids. The V gene lost 3 bases and the J gene lost 5 bases, with 10 bases spanning the gap. CDR3 bases: TGTGCCACCAGCAGGGCTGGGAGGGAGACCCAGTACTTC. It is translated as CATSRAGRETQYF.

The chain couples TRBV10-1 to TRBJ2-1; a possible D gene is TRBD1 (6 bases). V lost 10 bases and J lost 0, with 13 bases in between. CDR1 WNHNN and CDR2 SYGVQD come from the germline V gene (reference sequence). The CDR3 runs 14 residues. Here the CDR3 DNA reads TGCGCCATTCCAGGGGATACCTCCTACAATGAGCAGTTCTTC. Protein product: CAIPGDTSYNEQFF.

CDR3 sequence: CASSLMAENEKLFF. For the CDR3, the DNA is TGTGCCAGCAGCTTAATGGCGGAGAATGAAAAACTGTTTTTT. This sequence joins TRBV7-6 and TRBJ1-4; D call uncertain. Germline V gene sequence: CDR1 SGHVS, CDR2 FNYEAQ. The V gene lost 2 bases and the J gene lost 5 bases, with 9 bases spanning the gap. CDR3 length: 14 amino acids. Variable domain in full (rest from reference TRBV7-6 and TRBJ1-4): GAGVSQSPRYKVTKRGQDVALRCDPISGHVSLYWYRQALGQGPEFLTYFNYEAQQDKSGLPNDRFSAERPEGSISTLTIQRTEQRDSAMYRCASSLMAENEKLFFGSGTQLSVL.

Remarks on this clone: Other nucleotide sequences from this sample produce the same CDR3. The chain uses TRBV9 and TRBJ2-5, with 9 bases fitting TRBD1. CDR1 is SGDLS, CDR2 YYNGEE, per germline. The CDR3 sequence is 14 residues long. V lost 2 bases and J lost 5; bases outside the gene matches: 4. This chain's CDR3 is CASSVGQGGETQYF. Written as DNA, the CDR3 is TGTGCCAGCAGCGTGGGACAGGGAGGGGAGACCCAGTACTTC.

The gene calls are TRBV4-3 and TRBJ2-4; 7 positions agree with TRBD1. CDR3 size: 14 residues. Germline CDR1 LGHNA, CDR2 YSLEER. Losses at the gene ends were 6 bases for V and 5 bases for J; bases not matched to a gene: 7. As DNA, the CDR3 is TGCGCCAGCAGTAAAGGGGGCGGCGAAAACATTCAGTACTTC. Translation gives CASSKGGGENIQYF.

Only one count was recorded for this clone. V and J are TRBV6-1 and TRBJ2-3, with 11 bases lining up with TRBD2. CDR1 and CDR2 from the germline V gene are MNHNS and SASEGT. Trimming took 4 bases from V and 5 from J; bases not matched to a gene: 5. The CDR3 runs 15 residues. The CDR3 DNA reads as TGTGCCAGCAGTGCACTAGCGGGGGTCGGAGATACGCAGTATTTT. This encodes CASSALAGVGDTQYF.

In this sample, this clone turned up once. The V and J genes are TRBV7-6 and TRBJ1-1, with D tentatively TRBD1 (5 bases). Looked up from germline, CDR1 is SGHVS and CDR2 is FNYEAQ. The CDR3 has 14 amino acids. Deletions cut 2 bases from V and 4 bases from J, with 11 bases between. In nucleotides, the CDR3 is TGTGCCAGCAGCTTAAAGGGCGGGACCACTGAAGCTTTCTTT. It is translated as CASSLKGGTTEAFF.

The chain carries TRBV25-1 and TRBJ1-2; D not resolved. Trimming took 3 bases from V and 6 from J, leaving 17 bases between them. Germline V gene sequence: CDR1 MGHDK, CDR2 SYGVNS. This CDR3 spans 15 amino acids. CDR3 sequence reads: CASSDPHRVGDGYTF. The CDR3, as DNA: TGTGCCAGCAGTGACCCCCATAGGGTCGGGGATGGCTACACCTTC.

The V gene is TRBV11-3, the J gene TRBJ2-1; maybe TRBD2 (5 bases). Trimming left V 1 base short and J 7 bases short, with 14 bases between. Germline lookup yields CDR1 SGHNT and CDR2 YENEEA. The CDR3 spans 15 residues. CDR3 residues: CASSLGLSSLNEQFF. The CDR3 DNA reads as TGTGCCAGCAGCTTAGGGTTGTCTAGCCTAAATGAGCAGTTCTTC.

The rearrangement uses TRBV6-1 and TRBJ2-7, with TRBD1 identical over 7 bases. The CDR3 sequence is 13 residues long. From germline, CDR1 is MNHNS and CDR2 SASEGT. Trimming removed 11 bases from V and 7 bases from J; junction bases left unmatched: 14. This CDR3 is CACKRTGLREQYF. CDR3 DNA sequence: TGTGCCTGCAAAAGGACAGGCCTTAGGGAGCAGTACTTC.

The chain recombines TRBV7-9 with TRBJ2-7; D possibly corresponds to TRBD2 (5 bases). Trimming took off 5 bases at V and 0 bases at J, with 20 bases between the two ends. Germline CDR1 reads SEHNR; CDR2 reads FQNEAQ (reference sequence). The CDR3 contains 17 residues. CDR3 in amino acids: CASSRALAGLSSYEQYF. The CDR3, as DNA: TGTGCCAGCAGCCGGGCCTTGGCAGGACTCAGCTCCTACGAGCAGTACTTC.

This clone came up a few times. The CDR3 DNA reads as TGTGCCAGCAGGACGGGATGGAACACTGAAGCTTTCTTT. Translating it yields CASRTGWNTEAFF. The chain couples TRBV7-8 to TRBJ1-1, with no clear D. The CDR3 is 13 amino acids. CDR1 and CDR2 from the germline V gene are SGHVS and FQNEAQ. Trimming shortened V by 6 bases and J by 1 base, and 9 bases separated the two germline ends.

The rearrangement uses TRBV19 and TRBJ1-1; 9 bases map to TRBD1. CDR3 length equals 15 residues. Germline V gene sequence: CDR1 LNHDA, CDR2 SQIVND (reference sequence). Germline trimming cut 4 bases from V and 5 bases from J; bases unmatched to any gene: 8. This CDR3 is CASSTQGARRTEAFF. CDR3 DNA: TGTGCCAGTAGTACACAGGGGGCGCGGAGAACTGAAGCTTTCTTT.

This sequence joins TRBV14 and TRBJ2-7, with 9 positions matching TRBD1. There are 15 residues in the CDR3. V was pared by 4 bases and J by 3 bases, with 7 bases of the junction left unmatched. Germline V gives CDR1 SGHDN, CDR2 FVKESK. The CDR3 is CASSLRGTGFYEQYF. Here the CDR3 DNA reads TGTGCCAGCAGCCTGAGGGGGACAGGGTTCTACGAGCAGTACTTC.

The V call is TRBV4-3, the J call TRBJ2-7; D gene uncertain. V lost 0 bases, J lost 4 bases, and 4 bases lay in between. The CDR3 has 12 residues. Germline V gives CDR1 LGHNA, CDR2 YSLEER. The CDR3 coding sequence is TGCGCCAGCAGCCAAGATGAGTACGAGCAGTACTTC. Amino acids: CASSQDEYEQYF.

This chain uses TRBV9 with TRBJ2-7; D is unresolved. Germline CDR1 is SGDLS and CDR2 is YYNGEE. The CDR3 spans 15 residues. The V end lost 0 bases, the J end lost 0 bases, and 10 bases lay between the germline ends. The CDR3 sequence: CASSVGGSGSYEQYF. In DNA, the CDR3 is TGTGCCAGCAGCGTAGGAGGTTCTGGCTCCTACGAGCAGTACTTC.

This sequence joins TRBV29-1 and TRBJ2-1; D is undetermined. Trimming left V 6 bases short and J 4 bases short, with 10 bases between. Germline V CDR1 and CDR2: SQVTM, ANQGSEA. The CDR3 contains 12 residues. DNA of the CDR3: TGCAGCGTGGATTGGCGGTACAATGAGCAGTTCTTC. Protein product: CSVDWRYNEQFF.